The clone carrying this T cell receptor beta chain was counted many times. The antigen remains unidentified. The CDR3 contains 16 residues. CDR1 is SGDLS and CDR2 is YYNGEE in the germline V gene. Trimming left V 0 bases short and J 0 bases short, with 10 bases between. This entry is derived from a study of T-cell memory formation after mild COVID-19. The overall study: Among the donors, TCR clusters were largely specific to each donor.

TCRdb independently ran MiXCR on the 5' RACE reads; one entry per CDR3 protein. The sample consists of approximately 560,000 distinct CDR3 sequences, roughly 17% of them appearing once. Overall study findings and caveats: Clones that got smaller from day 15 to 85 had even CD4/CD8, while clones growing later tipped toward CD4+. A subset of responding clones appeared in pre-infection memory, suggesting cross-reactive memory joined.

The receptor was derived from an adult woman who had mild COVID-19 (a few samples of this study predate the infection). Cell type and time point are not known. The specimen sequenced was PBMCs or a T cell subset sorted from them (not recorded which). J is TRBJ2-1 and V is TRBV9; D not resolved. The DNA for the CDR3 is TGTGCCAGCAGCGTAGACGGGTTCAGCTCCTACAATGAGCAGTTCTTC. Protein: CASSVDGFSSYNEQFF.